This T cell receptor beta chain was sequenced for a study of OX40 agonist ivuxolimab in advanced cancers. Overall study: Two cutaneous melanoma patients and one hepatocellular carcinoma patient, three in all, had partial responses.

With autoimmune disease history or systemic immunosuppression, patients were excluded. Sampling times: baseline, cycle 4 day 1, cycle 7 day 1. The repertoire was sequenced with immunoSEQ multiplex PCR; TCRdb's copy has only in-frame clones and lacks some. The table lists some 70,000 clones, 80% of them singletons. The source of this sequence is an adult with an advanced solid tumor such as melanoma, head and neck, liver or kidney cancer. Sequences were derived from CD4+ or CD8+ T cells sorted from blood, sampled in a trial of the OX40 agonist ivuxolimab.

The CDR3 DNA sequence: TGCGCCAGCAGCCAAGAAGAGAGCTCCTACGAGCAGTACGTC. This sequence encodes CASSQEESSYEQYV. This chain connects TRBV4-1 to TRBJ2-7; D not resolved. V lost 0 bases, J lost 0 bases, and 6 bases lay in between. CDR1 is MGHRA, CDR2 YSYEKL, per germline. The length of the CDR3 is 14 residues.